Listed below are T cell receptor beta chains from one sample, sequenced in a study of blood T cell repertoires in COVID-19. TCRdb's copy holds only in-frame clones and misses some; the assay was immunoSEQ multiplex PCR. Among 55,000 to 90,000 clones listed, approximately 86% were seen once. Sequenced material: peripheral blood. All receptors derive from a man aged 65-85 years with active COVID-19. Both conserved end residues are part of each CDR3. A D gene is named only where the DNA matches it firmly. Only part of the rows carry a size: once, few, many, or a class if the clone is expanded.

TRBV11-3	TRBD1	NA	TRBJ2-5	CASSPRQGGVTQYF	TGTGCCAGCAGCCCGCGACAGGGGGGGGTGACCCAGTACTTC
TRBV3-1/TRBV3-2	NA	NA	TRBJ2-3	CASSQGVGSGSTQYF	TGTGCCAGCAGCCAAGGGGTAGGATCCGGGAGTACGCAGTATTTT
TRBV3-1/TRBV3-2	NA	NA	TRBJ1-1	CASSHRGTEAFF	TGTGCCAGCAGCCATCGGGGCACTGAAGCTTTCTTT
TRBV9	TRBD2	once	TRBJ2-7	CASSPLMGLARTYEQYF	TGTGCCAGCAGCCCCCTTATGGGACTAGCGCGCACCTACGAGCAGTACTTC
TRBV30	NA	NA	TRBJ1-2	CAWSPGQGGGYTF	TGTGCCTGGAGCCCTGGCCAGGGAGGTGGCTACACCTTC
TRBV14	TRBD2	NA	TRBJ2-1	CASSREGWGNEQFF	TGTGCCAGCAGCCGGGAGGGCTGGGGGAATGAGCAGTTCTTC
TRBV9	NA	NA	TRBJ1-4	CASSPRGEKLFF	TGTGCCAGCAGCCCCCGGGGGGAAAAACTGTTTTTT
TRBV7-9	NA	few	TRBJ1-2	CASSPLGGSDYGYTF	TGTGCCAGCAGCCCCTTAGGCGGCAGCGACTATGGCTACACCTTC
TRBV19	TRBD2	NA	TRBJ2-5	CASSIQAGVETQYF	TGTGCCAGTAGTATTCAGGCGGGAGTGGAGACCCAGTACTTC
TRBV7-2	TRBD2	NA	TRBJ2-1	CASSLAPSGSIQFF	TGTGCCAGCAGCTTAGCCCCTAGCGGGAGTATCCAGTTCTTC
TRBV9	TRBD1	NA	TRBJ2-1	CASSPRDRGSNEQFF	TGTGCCAGCAGCCCCCGGGACAGGGGAAGTAATGAGCAGTTCTTC
TRBV9	TRBD2	NA	TRBJ2-3	CASSRRTSGRGADTQYF	TGTGCCAGCAGCCGACGGACTAGCGGGAGGGGGGCAGATACGCAGTATTTT
TRBV6-6	NA	NA	TRBJ1-3	CASRNSYSGNTIYF	TGTGCCAGCAGGAACAGCTACTCTGGAAACACCATATATTTT
TRBV11-3	TRBD1	NA	TRBJ2-2	CASSSRQGNTGELFF	TGTGCCAGCAGCTCGCGACAGGGAAACACCGGGGAGCTGTTTTTT
TRBV11-2	NA	NA	TRBJ2-1	CASSLGRLSGGGDNEQFF	TGTGCCAGCAGCTTAGGCCGCCTTAGCGGAGGGGGGGACAATGAGCAGTTCTTC
TRBV19	TRBD1	NA	TRBJ1-1	CASSTGTGANTEAFF	TGTGCCAGTAGTACCGGGACAGGGGCTAACACTGAAGCTTTCTTT
TRBV30	TRBD2	NA	TRBJ2-5	CAWSVGGGRALETQYF	TGTGCCTGGAGTGTAGGGGGCGGGAGGGCCTTGGAGACCCAGTACTTC
TRBV7-8	TRBD2	NA	TRBJ2-1	CASSYSGRAYNEQFF	TGTGCCAGCAGCTATAGCGGGAGGGCCTACAATGAGCAGTTCTTC
TRBV6-5	NA	NA	TRBJ1-2	CASSYGRGPTNYGYTF	TGTGCCAGCAGTTACGGCAGGGGCCCCACTAACTATGGCTACACCTTC
TRBV5-1	TRBD2	NA	TRBJ2-5	CASSPLAGVRVGETQYF	TGCGCCAGCAGCCCACTAGCGGGAGTAAGGGTGGGAGAGACCCAGTACTTC
TRBV6-2/TRBV6-3	TRBD2	NA	TRBJ2-5	CASSYGTPGGETQYF	TGTGCCAGCAGTTACGGGACCCCGGGGGGGGAGACCCAGTACTTC
TRBV7-2	TRBD2	NA	TRBJ2-7	CASSGLAGQGEQYF	TGTGCCAGCAGCGGACTAGCGGGGCAGGGGGAGCAGTACTTC
TRBV24-1	TRBD2	NA	TRBJ2-1	CATSPSGRMGNEQFF	TGTGCCACCTCCCCTAGCGGGAGAATGGGGAATGAGCAGTTCTTC
TRBV11-3	NA	NA	TRBJ2-7	CASSLQTYEQYF	TGTGCCAGCAGCTTGCAGACCTACGAGCAGTACTTC
TRBV6-6	TRBD2	NA	TRBJ2-7	CASTPTAGGPGEQYF	TGTGCCAGCACCCCGACTGCGGGAGGGCCGGGGGAGCAGTACTTC
TRBV28	TRBD1	NA	TRBJ1-5	CASSLGADRDNQPQHF	TGTGCCAGCAGTTTGGGGGCGGACAGGGACAATCAGCCCCAGCATTTT
TRBV5-1	NA	NA	TRBJ2-3	CASSLGHPDLATDTQYF	TGCGCCAGCAGCTTGGGGCACCCGGACCTAGCGACAGATACGCAGTATTTT
TRBV6-5	TRBD2	NA	TRBJ2-3	CATRGGGTDTQYF	TGTGCCACCCGCGGGGGGGGCACAGATACGCAGTATTTT
TRBV5-1	NA	NA	TRBJ2-7	CASSWDKTYEQYF	TGCGCCAGCAGCTGGGACAAGACCTACGAGCAGTACTTC
TRBV3-1/TRBV3-2	NA	NA	TRBJ1-2	CASRSGTFGYTF	TGTGCCAGCAGATCGGGGACTTTTGGCTACACCTTC
TRBV19	TRBD1	NA	TRBJ2-7	CATPEGGWTSYEQYF	TGTGCCACCCCAGAAGGGGGCTGGACCTCCTACGAGCAGTACTTC
TRBV5-8	TRBD1	NA	TRBJ2-7	CASSRGTGRYEQYF	TGTGCCAGCAGCCGAGGGACAGGCCGCTACGAGCAGTACTTC
TRBV5-6	TRBD1	NA	TRBJ1-1	CASSRADRGRTEAFF	TGTGCCAGCAGCCGCGCAGACAGGGGGAGGACTGAAGCTTTCTTT
TRBV7-6	TRBD1	NA	TRBJ2-7	CASSFSLRRWDRGPYEQYF	TGTGCCAGCAGCTTTAGCCTACGCCGGTGGGACAGGGGGCCTTACGAGCAGTACTTC
TRBV11-3	TRBD1	few	TRBJ2-2	CASSLGAQGARTGELFF	TGTGCCAGCAGCTTAGGCGCCCAGGGGGCGCGGACCGGGGAGCTGTTTTTT
TRBV2	NA	NA	TRBJ2-3	CASSEVDTQYF	TGTGCCAGCAGCGAGGTGGATACGCAGTATTTT
TRBV6-5	TRBD1	NA	TRBJ1-5	CASRPTGYNQPQHF	TGTGCCAGCAGGCCGACAGGGTACAATCAGCCCCAGCATTTT
TRBV7-9	NA	NA	TRBJ1-6	CASSTGWDSPLHF	TGTGCCAGCAGCACAGGGTGGGATTCACCCCTCCACTTT
TRBV30	TRBD1	NA	TRBJ1-3	CAWRQGGSTIYF	TGTGCCTGGCGACAGGGTGGTTCCACCATATATTTT
TRBV3-1/TRBV3-2	TRBD2	NA	TRBJ2-7	CASSDQQLAEIAYEQYF	TGTGCCAGCAGCGACCAACAGCTAGCGGAGATTGCCTACGAGCAGTACTTC
TRBV28	NA	medium-sized	TRBJ2-3	CASSLEFVGAGVPDTQYF	TGTGCCAGCAGTTTGGAGTTTGTGGGGGCGGGAGTCCCAGATACGCAGTATTTT
TRBV6-6	NA	NA	TRBJ1-3	CASSYSGQLLGNTIYF	TGTGCCAGCAGTTACTCTGGACAGCTACTAGGAAACACCATATATTTT
TRBV7-3	TRBD2	few	TRBJ2-5	CASSLPGTSGQETQYF	TGTGCCAGCAGCTTACCCGGGACTAGCGGACAAGAGACCCAGTACTTC
TRBV6-5	NA	NA	TRBJ1-5	CASTLNRDVQPQHF	TGTGCCAGCACCCTCAACAGGGATGTACAGCCCCAGCATTTT
TRBV7-9	NA	NA	TRBJ1-2	CASTVGGGGYTF	TGTGCCAGCACCGTGGGGGGAGGTGGCTACACCTTC
TRBV25-1	TRBD2	NA	TRBJ2-3	CASSEWSPGGPADTQYF	TGTGCCAGCAGTGAATGGAGCCCGGGAGGGCCTGCAGATACGCAGTATTTT
TRBV6-5	TRBD1	NA	TRBJ1-2	CASSYLLQGAYGYTF	TGTGCCAGCAGTTACCTCTTACAGGGGGCCTATGGCTACACCTTC
TRBV3-1/TRBV3-2	NA	NA	TRBJ1-1	CASSQGGAGEAFF	TGTGCCAGCAGCCAGGGGGGGGCCGGGGAAGCTTTCTTT
TRBV19	TRBD2	NA	TRBJ2-5	CASSPLAGPQYF	TGTGCCAGTAGTCCCCTAGCGGGTCCCCAGTACTTC
TRBV5-8	TRBD1	once	TRBJ1-5	CASSLAGQGANQPQHF	TGTGCCAGCAGCTTGGCCGGACAGGGGGCCAATCAGCCCCAGCATTTT
TRBV24-1	TRBD2	NA	TRBJ2-5	CATSDWGGGRGETQYF	TGTGCCACCAGTGATTGGGGCGGGGGGCGTGGAGAGACCCAGTACTTC